The present T cell receptor (beta chain) was sequenced within a study of blood T cell repertoires in COVID-19. Study-wide background: T cells, B-cell-depleted T cells, or PBMCs supplied cDNA or gDNA.

Using immunoSEQ multiplex PCR, the repertoire was profiled, and TCRdb retains in-frame clones only, with some absent. The sample yields approximately 200,000 clones, approximately 90% seen once. This CDR3 is 11 amino acids long. Per the germline V gene, CDR1 is SQVTM and CDR2 is ANQGSEA. V lost 5 bases to trimming and J lost 1 base, with 6 bases between them. There are a few counts of this clone. The source material was peripheral blood. J is TRBJ2-7 and V is TRBV29-1; D remains ambiguous. The TCR sequence derives from a woman younger than 45 with active or convalescent COVID-19. This CDR3 is CSVTDSYEQYF. The CDR3 region has the DNA TGCAGCGTTACAGATTCCTACGAGCAGTACTTC.